This entry is about one TCR beta chain. Its matching antigen is unknown. The CDR3 covers 15 residues. Germline V gene sequence: CDR1 SGHVS, CDR2 FNYEAQ. J gave up 4 bases and V 5 bases, and 6 bases lay outside the gene matches. TCRdb fed the 5' RACE reads into MiXCR, producing one record per CDR3 protein. In the table there are 300,000 to 350,000 distinct CDR3 sequences, roughly an eighth of which are singletons. The data are from a study of T-cell memory formation after mild COVID-19. Whole-study context: Largely donor-specific TCR clusters were found.

General observations from the study: The main location of contracting CD4+ clones was CM and EM, and that of contracting CD8+ clones was EMRA. Second-wave clones peaking on day 37 lacked confirmed SARS-CoV-2 specificity.

Material for sequencing was PBMCs or a T cell subset sorted from them (not recorded which). The chain is built from TRBV7-6 and TRBJ1-4, with 8 bases fitting TRBD1. The sequence was obtained from a man between 18 and 35 years old who had mild COVID-19 (a few samples of this study predate the infection). Cell type and time point are not known. The CDR3 bases are TGTGCCAGCAGCCGCAGGGGGCGGAATAATGAAAAACTGTTTTTT. This encodes CASSRRGRNNEKLFF.